Sequencing of this T cell receptor (beta chain) was carried out in a study of blood T cell repertoires in COVID-19. Looking at the study overall: Samples taken during acute and convalescent COVID-19 were collected in the United States, Italy and Spain.

Germline CDR1 and CDR2: MNHEY and SVGEGT. The CDR3 covers 20 residues. After removal of 2 bases from V and 0 bases from J, the junction contained 19 bases not matched to a gene. The data were produced by immunoSEQ multiplex PCR, yet TCRdb's version contains in-frame clones alone and is incomplete. The table has some 250,000 clones, around 89% seen once; the top ten hold roughly 8.3%. The sample consisted of PBMCs or T cells enriched from blood (not recorded which). This chain connects TRBV6-2 or TRBV6-3 to TRBJ2-7; 7 bases fit TRBD2. This TCR was sampled from a middle-aged man who had recovered from COVID-19. The DNA of the CDR3 is TGTGCCAGCAGTTACCTTCGTGGCGATTGGCGGGAGTCCATCTCCTACGAGCAGTACTTC. It translates to CASSYLRGDWRESISYEQYF.